This is a list of T cell receptor beta chains from one sample in a study of blood T cell repertoires in COVID-19. TCRdb's table, derived via immunoSEQ multiplex PCR, lists solely in-frame clones and lacks some. The table includes fewer than 300,000 clones, approximately 90% detected once. The specimen sequenced was peripheral blood. All receptors derive from a man under 40 with acute or convalescent COVID-19. CDR3s include the opening cysteine and the closing phenylalanine or tryptophan. The order of the fields is J gene, V gene, clone size, CDR3 protein. Size values are once, few and many counts, or a class for expanded clones, and some rows have none.

TRBJ1-6 | TRBV5-1 | NA | CASSPRQASNSPLHF
TRBJ2-3 | TRBV5-1 | NA | CASSLFGLAGVYRTDTQYF
TRBJ1-2 | TRBV7-3 | NA | CASSSKGDYGYTF
TRBJ2-1 | TRBV29-1 | NA | CSAGQGAIWRSNNEQFF
TRBJ1-5 | TRBV9 | NA | CASSPVAANQPQHF
TRBJ2-1 | TRBV4-1 | NA | CASSQVRGEQRGGSSYNEQFF
TRBJ2-7 | TRBV9 | NA | CASSVSNRASEQYF
TRBJ2-3 | TRBV7-3 | NA | CASSRAPPGLRYTDTQYF
TRBJ2-3 | TRBV5-1 | NA | CASSSGQVRTDTQYF
TRBJ2-2 | TRBV6-4 | NA | CASSRDSNTGELFF
TRBJ1-5 | TRBV4-1 | NA | CASSQADRSNQPQHF
TRBJ1-1 | TRBV29-1 | NA | CSVGGMNTEAFF
TRBJ2-5 | TRBV2 | NA | CASSESLAGAHQETQYF
TRBJ1-2 | TRBV5-1 | NA | CASSQGDYGYTF
TRBJ2-1 | TRBV4-2 | NA | CASSQGIAGYNEQFF
TRBJ2-3 | TRBV4-1 | NA | CASSPHGATFSDTQYF
TRBJ2-7 | TRBV9 | NA | CASSLSTGPSEQYF
TRBJ2-3 | TRBV6-2/TRBV6-3 | few | CASSTPVTQYF
TRBJ2-7 | TRBV19 | NA | CASGGLAGYEQYF
TRBJ1-5 | TRBV5-1 | NA | CASSLGGTGNQPQHF
TRBJ2-5 | TRBV19 | NA | CASSRNSGGAWETQYF
TRBJ1-6 | TRBV30 | once | CAWSVAAGAPLHF
TRBJ1-2 | TRBV6-6 | NA | CASSPSGGRHANYGYTF
TRBJ1-3 | TRBV6-5 | NA | CASTYGGASGNTIYF
TRBJ1-1 | TRBV12-5 | NA | CASGPPGLYTEAFF
TRBJ2-1 | TRBV2 | NA | CASTKGPGTGYEQFF
TRBJ1-6 | TRBV5-6 | NA | CASSLIPGGSVDNSPLHF
TRBJ2-1 | TRBV6-5 | NA | CASSYPTGGTNEQFF
TRBJ2-2 | TRBV11-3 | once | CASGLRSNTGELFF
TRBJ1-5 | TRBV30 | NA | CAWSLQGMKDQPQHF
TRBJ2-5 | TRBV5-4 | NA | CASSRRPSASETQYF
TRBJ2-7 | TRBV11-2 | NA | CASSLDNIQGQYF
TRBJ1-2 | TRBV10-3 | NA | CAISQFGTADGYTF
TRBJ1-5 | TRBV30 | NA | CAWREGWGNQPQHF
TRBJ2-1 | TRBV29-1 | NA | CSVEDSRDEQFF
TRBJ1-2 | TRBV6-1 | NA | CASSEETGAYPYGYTF